The table lists the clone carrying this T cell receptor beta chain with a count of one. Its specificity is unknown. This sample was included in a study of T cells in Graves' hyperthyroidism and ophthalmopathy. Points from the study as a whole: Researchers report that a 13 V-J model separated ophthalmopathy from stable hyperthyroidism.

Using RNA transcripts as the source, TCR beta CDR3 regions were amplified. An initial round of RT-PCR targeting the TCR CDR3 relied on the HTBI primer set. TCRdb re-derived calls from the multiplex PCR reads in MiXCR, one entry per CDR3 protein. The profile shows some 720,000 distinct CDR3 sequences, 16% of them singletons. This CDR3 is 14 amino acids long. Per the germline V gene, CDR1 is SGHDT and CDR2 is YYEEEE. V gave up 0 bases and J gave up 3 bases, with 7 bases separating them. The rearrangement joins TRBV5-6 to TRBJ1-5; D gene unclear. This clonotype was obtained from a man aged 18 to 30 with Graves' hyperthyroidism. What was sequenced was blood. CDR3 sequence reads: CASSLGPSNQPQHF. CDR3 DNA sequence: TGTGCCAGCAGCTTGGGACCTTCCAATCAGCCCCAGCATTTT.